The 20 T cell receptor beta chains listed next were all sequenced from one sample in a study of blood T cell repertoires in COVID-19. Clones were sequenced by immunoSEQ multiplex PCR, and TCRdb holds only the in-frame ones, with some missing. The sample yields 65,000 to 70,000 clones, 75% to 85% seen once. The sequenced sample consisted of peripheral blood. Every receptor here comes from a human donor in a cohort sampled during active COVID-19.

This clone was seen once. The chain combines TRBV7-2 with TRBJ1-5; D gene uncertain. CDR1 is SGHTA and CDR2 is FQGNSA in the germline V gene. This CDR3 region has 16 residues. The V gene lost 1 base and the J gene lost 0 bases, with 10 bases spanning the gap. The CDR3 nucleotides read TGTGCCAGCAGCTTAGGGAGCCTAAATAGCAATCAGCCCCAGCATTTT. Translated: CASSLGSLNSNQPQHF.

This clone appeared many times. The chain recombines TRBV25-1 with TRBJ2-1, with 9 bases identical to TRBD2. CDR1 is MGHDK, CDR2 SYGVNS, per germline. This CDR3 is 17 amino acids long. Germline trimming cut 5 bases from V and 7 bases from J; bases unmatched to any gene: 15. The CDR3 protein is CASSSGASGDVRNEQFF. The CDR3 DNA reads TGTGCCAGCAGTTCTGGGGCTAGCGGGGACGTACGGAATGAGCAGTTCTTC.

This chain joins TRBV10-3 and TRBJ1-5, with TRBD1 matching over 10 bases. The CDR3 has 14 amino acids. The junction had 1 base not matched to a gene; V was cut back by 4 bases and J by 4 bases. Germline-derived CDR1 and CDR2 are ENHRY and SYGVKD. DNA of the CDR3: TGTGCCATCAGTGGGACAGGGGGGAATCAGCCCCAGCATTTT. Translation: CAISGTGGNQPQHF.

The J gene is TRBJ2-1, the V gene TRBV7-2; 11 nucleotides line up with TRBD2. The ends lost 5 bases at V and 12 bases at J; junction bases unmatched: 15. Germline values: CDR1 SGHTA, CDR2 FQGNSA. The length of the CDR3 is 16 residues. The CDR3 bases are TGTGCCAGCAGCGTACCGGGACTAGCGGCGGGTGTAGGGCAGTTCTTC. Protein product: CASSVPGLAAGVGQFF.

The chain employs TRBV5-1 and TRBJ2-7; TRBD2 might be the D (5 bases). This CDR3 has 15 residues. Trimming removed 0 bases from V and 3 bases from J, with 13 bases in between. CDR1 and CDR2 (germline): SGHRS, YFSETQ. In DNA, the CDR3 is TGCGCCAGCAGCTTGGAACCCGAGGGCTTCTACGAGCAGTACTTC. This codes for CASSLEPEGFYEQYF.

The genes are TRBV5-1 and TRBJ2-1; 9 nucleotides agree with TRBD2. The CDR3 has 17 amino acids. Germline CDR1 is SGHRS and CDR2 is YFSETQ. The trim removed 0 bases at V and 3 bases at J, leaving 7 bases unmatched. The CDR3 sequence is CASSLEGGGAFYNEQFF. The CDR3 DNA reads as TGCGCCAGCAGCTTGGAAGGCGGGGGGGCCTTCTACAATGAGCAGTTCTTC.

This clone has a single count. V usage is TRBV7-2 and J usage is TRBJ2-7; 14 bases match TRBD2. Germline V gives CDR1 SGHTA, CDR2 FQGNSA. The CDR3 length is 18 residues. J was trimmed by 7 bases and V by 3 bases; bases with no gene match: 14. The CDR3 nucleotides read TGTGCCAGCAGCTTTTGGTCCCGGGGACTAGCGGGAGATGGAGAGCAGTACTTC. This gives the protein CASSFWSRGLAGDGEQYF.

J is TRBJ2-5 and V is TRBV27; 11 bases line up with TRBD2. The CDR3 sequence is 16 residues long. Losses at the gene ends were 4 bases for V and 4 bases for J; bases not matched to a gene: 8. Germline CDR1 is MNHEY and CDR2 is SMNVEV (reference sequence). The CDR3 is CASSSVAGGPGETQYF. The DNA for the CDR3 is TGTGCCAGCAGTTCGGTAGCGGGAGGGCCGGGAGAGACCCAGTACTTC.

CDR3 amino acids: CASSFRDKETQYF. The CDR3 bases are TGTGCCAGCTCATTCCGGGACAAAGAGACCCAGTACTTC. This chain uses TRBV18 with TRBJ2-5, with a possible D match to TRBD1 (6 bases). The CDR3 sequence is 13 residues long. V lost 5 bases, J lost 3 bases, and 10 bases lay in between. Germline CDR1 and CDR2: KGHSH and LQKENI.

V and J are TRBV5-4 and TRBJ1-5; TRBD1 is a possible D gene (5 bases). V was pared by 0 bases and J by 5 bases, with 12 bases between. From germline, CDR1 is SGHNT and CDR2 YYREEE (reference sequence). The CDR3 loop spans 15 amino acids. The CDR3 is CASSLDPGPDQPQHF. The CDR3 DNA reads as TGTGCCAGCAGCTTGGATCCAGGGCCGGATCAGCCCCAGCATTTT.

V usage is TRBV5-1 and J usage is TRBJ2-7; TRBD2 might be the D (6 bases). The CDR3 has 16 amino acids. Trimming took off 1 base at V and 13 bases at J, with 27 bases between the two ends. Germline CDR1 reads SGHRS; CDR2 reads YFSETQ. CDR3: CASSLREGGPGLRLYF. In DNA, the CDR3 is TGCGCCAGCAGCTTGCGAGAAGGCGGACCGGGACTCCGTTTATACTTC.

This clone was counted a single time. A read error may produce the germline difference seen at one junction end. For the CDR3, the DNA is TGTGCCATCAGTGAGCCAACCAGGGGGCAAAACCTGTTTTTT. Residues: CAISEPTRGQNLFF. The J gene is TRBJ1-4, the V gene TRBV10-3, with 8 nucleotides matching TRBD1. CDR3 size: 14 residues. Germline CDR1 and CDR2: ENHRY and SYGVKD.

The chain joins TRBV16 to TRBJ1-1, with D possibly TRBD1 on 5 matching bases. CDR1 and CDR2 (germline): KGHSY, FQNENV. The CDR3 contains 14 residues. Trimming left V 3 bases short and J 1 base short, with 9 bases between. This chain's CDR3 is CASSQRGGNTEAFF. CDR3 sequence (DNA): TGTGCCAGCAGCCAGCGGGGGGGGAACACTGAAGCTTTCTTT.

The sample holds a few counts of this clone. DNA for the CDR3: TGTGCCAGTAGTATAGATCGTTCCAGCTCTGGAAACACCATATATTTT. It yields the protein CASSIDRSSSGNTIYF. V gene TRBV19 combines with J gene TRBJ1-3; D is undetermined. The germline V gene has CDR1 LNHDA and CDR2 SQIVND (reference sequence). This CDR3 contains 16 residues. V lost 0 bases to trimming and J lost 0 bases, with 9 bases between them.

The DNA of the CDR3 is TGTGCCAGCAGCTTATCGGGACTAGCCTCCTACGAGCAGTACTTC. It codes for CASSLSGLASYEQYF. The V and J genes are TRBV7-9 and TRBJ2-7; 9 bases are a match to TRBD2. Germline V gene lookup returns CDR1 SEHNR and CDR2 FQNEAQ (reference sequence). V gave up 2 bases and J gave up 0 bases; unmatched junction bases: 2. CDR3 length: 15 amino acids.

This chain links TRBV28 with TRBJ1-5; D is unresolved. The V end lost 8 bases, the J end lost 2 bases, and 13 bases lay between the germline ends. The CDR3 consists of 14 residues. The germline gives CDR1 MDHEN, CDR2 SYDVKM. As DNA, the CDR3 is TGTGCCAGCTTAAGGGAGGTGGGCAATCAGCCCCAGCATTTT. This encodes CASLREVGNQPQHF.

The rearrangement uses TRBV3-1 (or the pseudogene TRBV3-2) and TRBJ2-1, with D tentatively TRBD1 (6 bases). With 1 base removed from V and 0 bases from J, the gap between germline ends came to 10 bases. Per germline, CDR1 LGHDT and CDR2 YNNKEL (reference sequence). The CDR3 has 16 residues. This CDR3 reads CASSQGTGSSYNEQFF. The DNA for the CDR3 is TGTGCCAGCAGCCAAGGAACAGGGAGCTCCTACAATGAGCAGTTCTTC.

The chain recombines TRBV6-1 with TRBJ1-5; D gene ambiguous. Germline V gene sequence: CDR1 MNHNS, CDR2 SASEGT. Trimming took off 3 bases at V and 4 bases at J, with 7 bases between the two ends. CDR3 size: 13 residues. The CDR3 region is CASSESRNQPQHF. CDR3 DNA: TGTGCCAGCAGTGAGAGTCGGAATCAGCCCCAGCATTTT.

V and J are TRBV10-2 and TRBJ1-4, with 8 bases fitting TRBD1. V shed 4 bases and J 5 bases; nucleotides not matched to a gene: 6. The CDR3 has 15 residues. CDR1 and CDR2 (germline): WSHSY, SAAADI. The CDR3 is CASSARQGLNEKLFF. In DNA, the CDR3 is TGCGCCAGCAGTGCCCGACAGGGGTTAAATGAAAAACTGTTTTTT.

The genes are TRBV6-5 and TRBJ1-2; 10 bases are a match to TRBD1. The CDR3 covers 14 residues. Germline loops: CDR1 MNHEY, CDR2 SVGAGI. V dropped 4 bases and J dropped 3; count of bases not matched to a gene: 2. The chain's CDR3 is CASSSTGGYYGYTF. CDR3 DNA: TGTGCCAGCAGTTCGACAGGGGGCTACTATGGCTACACCTTC.